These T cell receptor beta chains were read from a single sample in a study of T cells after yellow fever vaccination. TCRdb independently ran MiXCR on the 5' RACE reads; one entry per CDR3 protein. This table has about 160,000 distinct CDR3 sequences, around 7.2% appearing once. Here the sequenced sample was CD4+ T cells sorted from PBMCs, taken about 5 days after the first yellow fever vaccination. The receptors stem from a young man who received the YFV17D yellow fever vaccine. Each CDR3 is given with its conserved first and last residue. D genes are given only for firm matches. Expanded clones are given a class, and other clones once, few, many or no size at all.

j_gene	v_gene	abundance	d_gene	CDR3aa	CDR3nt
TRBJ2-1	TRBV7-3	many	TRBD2	CASSSLGTSGSSYNEQFF	TGTGCCAGCAGCTCGTTAGGGACTAGCGGTTCCTCCTACAATGAGCAGTTCTTC
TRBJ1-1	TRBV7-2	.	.	CASSRRGTLGTEAFF	TGTGCCAGCAGTCGGAGGGGTACCCTTGGGACTGAAGCTTTCTTT
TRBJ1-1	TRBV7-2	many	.	CASSRQELNTEAFF	TGTGCCAGCAGCCGTCAGGAGTTGAACACTGAAGCTTTCTTT
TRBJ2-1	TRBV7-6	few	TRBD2	CASSTRGTSGGPWNNEQFF	TGTGCCAGCAGCACGAGAGGGACTAGCGGGGGCCCTTGGAACAATGAGCAGTTCTTC
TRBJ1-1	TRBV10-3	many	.	CAIRQFTSPEAFF	TGTGCCATCAGACAATTTACAAGCCCTGAAGCTTTCTTT
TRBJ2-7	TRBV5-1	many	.	CASSLFQGPSYEQYF	TGCGCCAGCAGCTTGTTCCAGGGACCCTCCTACGAGCAGTACTTC
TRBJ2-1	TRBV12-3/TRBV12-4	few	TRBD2	CASSLSTSGGAYNEQFF	TGTGCCAGCAGTTTATCGACTAGCGGGGGGGCCTACAATGAGCAGTTCTTC
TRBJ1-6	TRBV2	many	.	CASSEAPDSPLHF	TGTGCCAGCAGTGAAGCCCCCGATTCACCCCTCCACTTT
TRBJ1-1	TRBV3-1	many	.	CASSQAWAREEAFF	TGTGCCAGCAGCCAAGCATGGGCGCGGGAGGAAGCTTTCTTT
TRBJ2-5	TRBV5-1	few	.	CASSLGIGHGGETQYF	TGCGCCAGCAGCTTGGGTATCGGACACGGAGGTGAGACCCAGTACTTC
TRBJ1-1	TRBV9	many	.	CASSVAWGNTEAFF	TGTGCCAGCAGCGTAGCTTGGGGGAACACTGAAGCTTTCTTT
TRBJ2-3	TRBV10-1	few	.	CASSESGTDTQYF	TGCGCCAGCAGTGAGTCAGGGACAGATACGCAGTATTTT
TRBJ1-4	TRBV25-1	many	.	CASSEQGLNEKLFF	TGTGCCAGCAGTGAACAGGGTCTCAATGAAAAACTGTTTTTT
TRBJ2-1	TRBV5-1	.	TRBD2	CASSLTGGSFNEQFF	TGCGCCAGCAGCTTGACGGGGGGGAGTTTCAATGAGCAGTTCTTC
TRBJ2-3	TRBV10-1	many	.	CASSESEADADTQYF	TGCGCCAGCAGTGAGTCGGAGGCAGACGCAGATACGCAGTATTTT
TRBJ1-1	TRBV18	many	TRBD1	CASSPTGETEAFF	TGTGCCAGCTCACCAACAGGGGAGACTGAAGCTTTCTTT
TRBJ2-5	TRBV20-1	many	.	CSATPGQETQYF	TGCAGTGCTACCCCAGGTCAAGAGACCCAGTACTTC
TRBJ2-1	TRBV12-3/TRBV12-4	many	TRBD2	CASSLWVAGGYNEQFF	TGTGCCAGCAGTTTGTGGGTAGCGGGGGGGTACAATGAGCAGTTCTTC
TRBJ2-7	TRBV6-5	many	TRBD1	CASSYEQGAREQYF	TGTGCCAGCAGTTACGAGCAGGGGGCCCGGGAGCAGTACTTC
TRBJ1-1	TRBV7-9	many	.	CASSRTGPTEAFF	TGTGCCAGCAGCCGAACAGGGCCCACTGAAGCTTTCTTT